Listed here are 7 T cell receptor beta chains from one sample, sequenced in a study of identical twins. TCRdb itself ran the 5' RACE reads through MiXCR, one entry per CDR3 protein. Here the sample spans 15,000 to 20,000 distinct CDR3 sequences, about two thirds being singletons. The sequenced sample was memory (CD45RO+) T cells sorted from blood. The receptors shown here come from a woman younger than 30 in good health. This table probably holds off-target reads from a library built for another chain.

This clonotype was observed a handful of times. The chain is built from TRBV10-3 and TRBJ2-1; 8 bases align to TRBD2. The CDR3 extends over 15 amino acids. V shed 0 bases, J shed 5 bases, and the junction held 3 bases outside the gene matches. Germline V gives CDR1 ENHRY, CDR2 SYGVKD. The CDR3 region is CAISESRLANNEQFF. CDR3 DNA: TGTGCCATCAGTGAGTCGAGACTAGCGAACAATGAGCAGTTCTTC.

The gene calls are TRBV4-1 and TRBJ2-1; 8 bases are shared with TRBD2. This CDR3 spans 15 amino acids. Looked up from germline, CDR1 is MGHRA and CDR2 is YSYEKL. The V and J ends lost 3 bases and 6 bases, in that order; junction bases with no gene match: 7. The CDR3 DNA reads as TGCGCCAGCAGCCACGGAAGCGGGAGAGGCAATGAGCAGTTCTTC. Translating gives CASSHGSGRGNEQFF.

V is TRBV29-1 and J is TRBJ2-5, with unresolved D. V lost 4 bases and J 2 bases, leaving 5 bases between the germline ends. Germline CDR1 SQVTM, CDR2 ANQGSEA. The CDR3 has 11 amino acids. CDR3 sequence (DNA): TGCAGCGTTGTCAGGCAAGAGACCCAGTACTTC. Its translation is CSVVRQETQYF.

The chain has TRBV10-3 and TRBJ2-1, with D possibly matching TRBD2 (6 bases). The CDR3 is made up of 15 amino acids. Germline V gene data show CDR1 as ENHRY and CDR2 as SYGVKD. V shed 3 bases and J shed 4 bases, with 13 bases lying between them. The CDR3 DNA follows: TGTGCCATCAGTGATAGCGGAGGGAGGTACAATGAGCAGTTCTTC. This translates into CAISDSGGRYNEQFF.

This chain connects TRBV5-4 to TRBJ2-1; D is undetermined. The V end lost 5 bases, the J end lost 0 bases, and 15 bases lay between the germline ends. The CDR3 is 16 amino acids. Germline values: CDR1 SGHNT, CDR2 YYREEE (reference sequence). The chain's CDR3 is CASRATSASSYNEQFF. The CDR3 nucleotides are TGTGCCAGCAGGGCCACCAGCGCGAGCTCCTACAATGAGCAGTTCTTC.

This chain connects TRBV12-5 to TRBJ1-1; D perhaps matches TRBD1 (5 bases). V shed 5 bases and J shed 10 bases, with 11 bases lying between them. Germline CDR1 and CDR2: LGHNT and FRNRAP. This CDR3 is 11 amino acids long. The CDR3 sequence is CASGTLGPAFF. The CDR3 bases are TGTGCTAGTGGTACCCTGGGGCCAGCTTTCTTT.

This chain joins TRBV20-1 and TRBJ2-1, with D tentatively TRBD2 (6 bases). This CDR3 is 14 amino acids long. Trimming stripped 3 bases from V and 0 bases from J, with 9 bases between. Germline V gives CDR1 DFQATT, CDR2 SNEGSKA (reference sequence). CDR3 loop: CSASAGSSYNEQFF. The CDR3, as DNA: TGCAGTGCTAGTGCGGGAAGCTCCTACAATGAGCAGTTCTTC.